A single T cell receptor (beta chain) is shown here with its context. This entry comes from a study of shared clonotypes between healthy human individuals. Clones were sequenced by immunoSEQ multiplex PCR, and TCRdb holds only the in-frame ones, with some missing. The sample shows some 690,000 clones, 90% of them seen only once. The CDR3 spans 12 residues. J was trimmed by 4 bases and V by 8 bases; bases with no gene match: 2. Germline CDR1 is SGHVS and CDR2 is FQNEAQ. V and J are TRBV7-8 and TRBJ2-1; 7 bases are a match to TRBD2. The sample comprised memory CD8+ T cells from PBMCs. The subset is: CD45RO+ cells pooled with CCR7-negative TemRA cells. The receptor was derived from a man aged 18 to 35 in good health. Some clones in this sample may be carry-over from other donors' samples. The chain's CDR3 is CASQRGYNEQFF. DNA of the CDR3: TGTGCCAGCCAGCGGGGTTACAATGAGCAGTTCTTC.